The entry that follows covers one T cell receptor beta chain sequence. Its antigen has not been determined. Its ends do not fully match the called genes, so a read error is possible. The source of the sample is a study of T cells in Graves' hyperthyroidism and ophthalmopathy (dated by TCRdb to 2018 to 2020). Describing the broader study: Peripheral blood was collected at initial diagnosis, before any treatment. Following sampling, methimazole starting at 30 mg daily was given to hyperthyroidism patients, and high-dose intravenous methylprednisolone was given to ophthalmopathy patients. Prospective prediction of ophthalmopathy was tested in an independent validation cohort of under 20 hyperthyroidism patients and 15 to 17 patients who later progressed to ophthalmopathy. The approximately 97 discovery patients were randomly divided into training and test sets at a 7:3 ratio. To identify TCR V-J signatures that set the groups apart, the researchers used a discovery cohort of more than 95 patients, made up of some 41 with Graves' ophthalmopathy and 55 to 65 with stable Graves' hyperthyroidism. According to the paper, TCR Vbeta CDR3 sequencing was carried out on roughly 130 peripheral blood samples, which came from 40 to 45 ophthalmopathy, fewer than 80 hyperthyroidism and approximately 17 progressor patients. Thyroid tissue and blood T-cell repertoires from six or seven Graves' hyperthyroidism patients were also compared in the study.

TCR beta CDR3 regions were amplified from RNA transcripts. The first round of RT-PCR for the TCR CDR3 was performed with the HTBI primer set and the Qiagen OneStep RT-PCR kit. Libraries were constructed in a second round of multiplex PCR, after which size selection and purification were performed. Libraries were sequenced paired-end with 100 bp reads on an Illumina HiSeq2000. The paper's processing steps were these. Raw data were processed with SOAPnuke, discarding reads with adapters, uncalled bases, mean Phred below 15, or no exact constant-primer or identifier match. High-quality paired reads were merged with COPE v1.2.5, and unique nucleotide sequences were defined as clonotypes. MiTCR v1.1 was used to align the clonotypes against IMGT TRBV, TRBD and TRBJ reference segments. Only V-J combinations with frequency above 0.0001, covering 99.2% of repertoires, were analysed. The TCS score was defined as F50 (clonal expansion) divided by E x V (chaos), with BLOSUM62-based TCRdist calculated between CDR3 peptides within each V-J. Welch's t-statistics and random forest reduced around 510 V-J features to roughly 13, which were used in a naive Bayes classifier (R e1071). TCRdb handled the public reads itself, with Q25 trimming in fastp and clone calling in MiXCR, and kept productive beta chains. Records with the same CDR3 protein are collapsed into one entry carrying the most frequent genes and DNA. TCRdb, rather than the study authors, made the V and J calls. A total of about 720,000 distinct CDR3 sequences appear in this sample, roughly 17% of them only once. Around 8% of the sample is taken by the ten largest.

On the study overall, not on this receptor specifically: Sample size was not statistically predetermined, and investigators were not blinded to group allocation. In cross-validation, a model built on a 13 V-J signature told ophthalmopathy apart from stable hyperthyroidism with over 85% sensitivity and about 81% specificity, and in testing the same model reached 80%/75%. During validation, the model predicted progression to ophthalmopathy a median of about 5.9 months ahead of onset, with almost 71% sensitivity and almost 75% specificity. Most expanded thyroid clonotypes (frequency above 0.001) were also found in blood, which suggests that blood repertoires may mirror thyroid immune responses.

Including the terminal cysteine and phenylalanine, the CDR3 comprises 16 residues. The sequence is cut down to CDR3 DNA, 48 bases in frame from base 1. The germline V gene yields SGHRS for CDR1 and YFSETQ for CDR2. Stable Graves' hyperthyroidism was defined as the absence of progression to ophthalmopathy over 18 months of follow-up. Hyperthyroidism patients were aged 18 to 65 years and newly diagnosed, with disease duration of less than 2 months. Any patient with an uncontrolled infection, another autoimmune disease, pregnancy or lactation was excluded. Clinical symptoms, serum thyroxine and TRAb, thyroid ultrasound, and orbital computed tomography formed the basis for the diagnoses. PBMCs were isolated from about 10 ml of fresh peripheral blood by Ficoll-Paque density gradient centrifugation. Total RNA was extracted with Trizol reagent, and quality was checked on an Agilent 2100 Bioanalyzer.

Input material: blood. This sequence originates from a man aged 18 to 30 with Graves' hyperthyroidism. The V and J segments used are TRBV5-1 and TRBJ2-3, with 10 middle bases fitting TRBD2. Here the CDR3 is given as CASSPDSGRPTDRQYF. The DNA sequence is TGCGCCAGCAGCCCAGATAGCGGGAGGCCCACAGATAGGCAGTATTTT.